This is a list of T cell receptor beta chains from one sample in a study of cytomegalovirus exposure and HLA in healthy donors. Some clones are missing from TCRdb's copy, which holds only in-frame ones; the method was immunoSEQ multiplex PCR. The sample lists roughly 130,000 clones, around 83% occurring once. Sequenced material: PBMCs. The receptors stem from a human donor in good health. CDR3s include the opening cysteine and the closing phenylalanine or tryptophan. Each record gives: V gene, CDR3 protein.

v_call: TRBV9; cdr3_aa: CASSPPGGRDTEAFF
v_call: TRBV6-1; cdr3_aa: CASSVLSRANTGELFF
v_call: TRBV27; cdr3_aa: CASSLRGPTLGAEKLFF
v_call: TRBV7-9; cdr3_aa: CASSLRNSQNTEAFF
v_call: TRBV4-1; cdr3_aa: CASSQTQGQPQHF
v_call: TRBV27; cdr3_aa: CASSLRGENSPLHF
v_call: TRBV25-1; cdr3_aa: CASSDTSGHTDTQYF
v_call: TRBV15; cdr3_aa: CATKLDRGSPGNTIYF
v_call: TRBV6-1; cdr3_aa: CASKDTSNQPQHF
v_call: TRBV19; cdr3_aa: CASSPQGGGRAEAFF
v_call: TRBV6-6; cdr3_aa: CASSYVAGPLNEQFF
v_call: TRBV9; cdr3_aa: CASSVGRGWSDTQYF
v_call: TRBV7-7; cdr3_aa: CASSFDQLTGELFF
v_call: TRBV5-1; cdr3_aa: CASSSPLYEQYF
v_call: TRBV6-5; cdr3_aa: CASSYFPGGYEQYF
v_call: TRBV28; cdr3_aa: CASSSRRSPKRGAFF
v_call: TRBV2; cdr3_aa: CASRTTGPATNEKLFF
v_call: TRBV19; cdr3_aa: CASSIHKSSGANVLTF
v_call: TRBV11-2; cdr3_aa: CASSLAPMGADKSSYEQYF
v_call: TRBV5-1; cdr3_aa: CASSLAAGNEQFF
v_call: TRBV28; cdr3_aa: CASSFPSGSTDTQYF
v_call: TRBV9; cdr3_aa: CASSVGDRSEQYF
v_call: TRBV14; cdr3_aa: CASSQEGGYRPGETQYF
v_call: TRBV5-6; cdr3_aa: CASSLVQDTGELFF
v_call: TRBV6-1; cdr3_aa: CASRATGSYNSPLHF
v_call: TRBV5-1; cdr3_aa: CASSLEGRADTQYF
v_call: TRBV6-1; cdr3_aa: CASSENYTGRQPQHF
v_call: TRBV6-1; cdr3_aa: CATPDQGPEGSLHF
v_call: TRBV14; cdr3_aa: CASSPVYGDTEAFF
v_call: TRBV4-1; cdr3_aa: CASSQDGKGLYSNQPQHF
v_call: TRBV20-1; cdr3_aa: CSVRLVHEQYF
v_call: TRBV11-2; cdr3_aa: CASSLVRLAGPYEQYF
v_call: TRBV4-1; cdr3_aa: CASSQPSGGADTQYF
v_call: TRBV28; cdr3_aa: CASSSPVTGSGNTIYF
v_call: TRBV18; cdr3_aa: CASSPDRGNEKLFF
v_call: TRBV13; cdr3_aa: CASGDRDQPQHF
v_call: TRBV30; cdr3_aa: CAWSVRGGDYGYTF
v_call: TRBV7-9; cdr3_aa: CASSSLQGPPQPQHF
v_call: TRBV7-9; cdr3_aa: CASSLAGTGWEETQYF
v_call: TRBV5-5; cdr3_aa: CASSLAAGGAPSGYTF
v_call: TRBV5-1; cdr3_aa: CASSFSGGKEETQYF